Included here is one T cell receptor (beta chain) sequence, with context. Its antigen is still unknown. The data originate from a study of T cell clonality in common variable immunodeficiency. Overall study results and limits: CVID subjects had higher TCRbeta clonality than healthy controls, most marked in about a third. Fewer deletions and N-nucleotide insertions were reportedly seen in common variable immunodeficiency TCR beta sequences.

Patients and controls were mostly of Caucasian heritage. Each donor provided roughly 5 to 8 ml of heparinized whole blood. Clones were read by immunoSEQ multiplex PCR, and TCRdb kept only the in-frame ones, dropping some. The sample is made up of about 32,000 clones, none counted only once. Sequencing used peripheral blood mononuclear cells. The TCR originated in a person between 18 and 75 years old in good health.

The covered CDR3 bases are TGTGCCAGTAGGCCTAGCGGGAGCAATGAC. Protein: CASRPSGSND. The complete CDR3 reads CASRPSGSNDYTF. V usage is TRBV19 and J usage is TRBJ1-2; D remains ambiguous. The read gets to within 3 residues of the CDR3 end, and the germline J gene fills in the rest. The CDR3 is made up of 13 amino acids. The germline gives CDR1 LNHDA, CDR2 SQIVND (reference sequence).